This T cell receptor beta chain was captured by sequencing in a study of CD8+ T cells in alopecia areata. Study-wide findings and caveats: Although TCR sharing was seen in mice, sharing across patients was less clear, possibly for HLA-related reasons.

Treatment: oral pan-JAK inhibitor, 5-10 mg twice daily. After isolation, RNA underwent reverse transcription to generate cDNA as the sequencing template. This table comes from immunoSEQ multiplex PCR, and its TCRdb copy is limited to in-frame clones, with some not included. Of about 94,000 clones listed, just over 70% are singletons. Worth noting for this clone: Antigen specificity is unknown. The identical CDR3 is also encoded by other nucleotide sequences in the sample.

This clonotype was obtained from a human donor with alopecia areata. The sample here was CD8+ T cells sorted from blood, taken at approximately week 44, from a patient treated with tofacitinib.

CDR3 protein: CSVEAQGKGVGYTF. The CDR3 coding sequence is TGCAGCGTTGAAGCCCAAGGAAAGGGGGTTGGCTACACCTTC. The chain has TRBV29-1 and TRBJ1-2; D is possibly TRBD1 (6 bases). CDR3 length equals 14 residues. Trimming stripped 1 base from V and 7 bases from J, with 16 bases between. Germline V CDR1 and CDR2: SQVTM, ANQGSEA.